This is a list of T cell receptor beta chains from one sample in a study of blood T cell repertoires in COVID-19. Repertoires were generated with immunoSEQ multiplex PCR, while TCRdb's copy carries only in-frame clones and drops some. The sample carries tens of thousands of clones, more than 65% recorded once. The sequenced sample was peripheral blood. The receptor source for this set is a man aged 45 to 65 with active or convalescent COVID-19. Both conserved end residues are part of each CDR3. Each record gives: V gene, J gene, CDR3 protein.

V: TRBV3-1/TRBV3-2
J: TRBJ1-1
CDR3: CASSQDPLNTEAFF

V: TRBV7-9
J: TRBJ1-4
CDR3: CASSSDRGGEKLFF

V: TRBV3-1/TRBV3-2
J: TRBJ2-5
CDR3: CASSQDGSGGPYETQYF

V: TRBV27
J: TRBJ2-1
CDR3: CASSLRGSSYNEQFF

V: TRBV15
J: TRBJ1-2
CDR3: CATSRRGSGIGGYTF

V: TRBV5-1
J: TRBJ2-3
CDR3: CASSLANRNTDTQYF

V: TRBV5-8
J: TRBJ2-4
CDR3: CASAGGENIQYF

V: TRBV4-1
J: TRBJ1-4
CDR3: CASSHNLPGQGIEKLFF

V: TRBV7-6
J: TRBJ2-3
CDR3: CASSTVAGGSTDTQYF

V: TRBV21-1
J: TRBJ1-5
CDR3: CASSGTGYQAQHF

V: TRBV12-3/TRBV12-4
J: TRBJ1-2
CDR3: CASSSGVAYGYTF

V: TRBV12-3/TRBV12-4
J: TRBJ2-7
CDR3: CASSPLVGEQYF

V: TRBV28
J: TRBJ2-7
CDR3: CASSRQGSGSYEQYF

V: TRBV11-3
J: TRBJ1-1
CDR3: CASSSTQDSEAFF

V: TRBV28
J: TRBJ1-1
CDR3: CASSPFFGGETEAFF

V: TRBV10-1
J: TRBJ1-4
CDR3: CASSDGGYNEKLFF

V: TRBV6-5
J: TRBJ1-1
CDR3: CASSYLTEAFF

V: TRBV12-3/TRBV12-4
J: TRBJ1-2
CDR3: CASSPTGTGYTF

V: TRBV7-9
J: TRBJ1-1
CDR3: CASSPQIAVEAFF

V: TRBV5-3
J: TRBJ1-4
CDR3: CARSLRGQGRGNEKLFF

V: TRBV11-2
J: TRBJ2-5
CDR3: CASSFSGGAGETQYF

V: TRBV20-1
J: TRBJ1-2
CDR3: CSASPYDRAYGYTF

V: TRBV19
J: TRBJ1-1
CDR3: CASSFRDRGGTEAFF

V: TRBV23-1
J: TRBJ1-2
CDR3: CASSRPPGQGHYGYTF

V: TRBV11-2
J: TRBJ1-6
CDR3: CASSFNVLRTGGSPLHF

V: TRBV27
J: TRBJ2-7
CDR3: CASSLQGQIYEQYF

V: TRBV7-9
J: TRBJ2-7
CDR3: CASSLGPSKRF

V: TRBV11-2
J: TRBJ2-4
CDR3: CASSFSFRNQQIQYF

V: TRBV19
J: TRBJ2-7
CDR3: CASSIGTAGEQYF

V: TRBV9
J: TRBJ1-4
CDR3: CASSVADRANEKLFF

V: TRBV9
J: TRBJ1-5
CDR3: CASSARGNQPQHF

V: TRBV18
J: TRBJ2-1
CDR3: CASSPPLALASHNEQFF

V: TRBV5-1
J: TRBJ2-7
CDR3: CASSLGGEQYF

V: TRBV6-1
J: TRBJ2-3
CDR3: CASSELVSGADTQYF

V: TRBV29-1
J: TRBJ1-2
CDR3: CSVGGPDSLGYGYTF

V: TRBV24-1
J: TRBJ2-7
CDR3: CATSDQGINEQYF

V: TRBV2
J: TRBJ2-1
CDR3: CASRAGLRVNEQFF

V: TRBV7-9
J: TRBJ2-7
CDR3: CASSPSYEQYF

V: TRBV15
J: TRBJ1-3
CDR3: CATSRDGGPGNTIYF

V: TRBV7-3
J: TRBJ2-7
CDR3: CASSKTGADEQYF

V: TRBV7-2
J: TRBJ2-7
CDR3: CASSSDRVSYEQYF